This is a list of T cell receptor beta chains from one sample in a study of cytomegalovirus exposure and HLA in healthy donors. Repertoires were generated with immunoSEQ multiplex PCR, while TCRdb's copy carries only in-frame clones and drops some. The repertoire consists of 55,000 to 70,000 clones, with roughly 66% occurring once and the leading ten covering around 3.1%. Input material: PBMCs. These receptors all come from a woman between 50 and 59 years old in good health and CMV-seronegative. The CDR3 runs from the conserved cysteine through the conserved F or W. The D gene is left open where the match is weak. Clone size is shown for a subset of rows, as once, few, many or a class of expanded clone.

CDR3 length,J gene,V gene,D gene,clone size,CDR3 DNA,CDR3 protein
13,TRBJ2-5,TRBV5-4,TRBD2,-,TGTGCCAGCAGCACCCCACCGGGGGGGACCCAGTACTTC,CASSTPPGGTQYF
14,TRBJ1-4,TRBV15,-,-,TGTGCCACCAGCAGACCCTCAACTAATGAAAAACTGTTTTTT,CATSRPSTNEKLFF
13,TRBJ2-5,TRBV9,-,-,TGTGCCAGCAGCCCTCACTTAGAAGAGACCCAGTACTTC,CASSPHLEETQYF
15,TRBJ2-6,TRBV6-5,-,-,TGTGCCAGCAGTTACTCGGGGGCCGGGGCCAACGTCCTGACTTTC,CASSYSGAGANVLTF
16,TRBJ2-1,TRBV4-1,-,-,TGCGCCAGCAGCCAAGAACGGCGGGGACCCCGCAATGAGCAGTTCTTC,CASSQERRGPRNEQFF
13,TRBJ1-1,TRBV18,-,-,TGTGCCAGCTCACCCAGGGCGAACACTGAAGCTTTCTTT,CASSPRANTEAFF
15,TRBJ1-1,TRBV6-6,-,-,TGTGCCAGCAGTAAAGGGGCCGCGATGAACACTGAAGCTTTCTTT,CASSKGAAMNTEAFF
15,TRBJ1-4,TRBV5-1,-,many,TGCGCCAGCAGCCCCCGCGGAGGGGCGGGAGAAAAACTGTTTTTT,CASSPRGGAGEKLFF
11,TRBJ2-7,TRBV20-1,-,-,TGCAGTGCCACACAAGGAGACGAGCAGTACTTC,CSATQGDEQYF
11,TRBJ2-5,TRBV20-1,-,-,TGCAGTGTAGCCCCCCAAGAGACCCAGTACTTC,CSVAPQETQYF
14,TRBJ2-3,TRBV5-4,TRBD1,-,TGTGCCAGCAGCTTGACAGGGGTAGGAGATACGCAGTATTTT,CASSLTGVGDTQYF
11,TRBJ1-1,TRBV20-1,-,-,TGCAGTGCGGAGAAGAACACTGAAGCTTTCTTT,CSAEKNTEAFF
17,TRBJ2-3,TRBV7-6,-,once,TGTGCCAGCAGCTTATCCACTAGCAGAACTCTCACAGATACGCAGTATTTT,CASSLSTSRTLTDTQYF
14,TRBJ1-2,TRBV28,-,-,TGTGCCAGCAGTCGAAATATCGGAGCTTATGGCTACACCTTC,CASSRNIGAYGYTF
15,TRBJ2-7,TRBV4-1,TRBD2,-,TGCGCCAGCAGCCAGGGGCTAGCGGGAGGCCTCGAGCAGTACTTC,CASSQGLAGGLEQYF
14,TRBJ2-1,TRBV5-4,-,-,TGTGCCAGCAGCTTCGCCGACACGGGGGATGAGCAGTTCTTC,CASSFADTGDEQFF
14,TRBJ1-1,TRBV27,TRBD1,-,TGTGCCAGCAGTTTACAGGGGGTGAACACTGAAGCTTTCTTT,CASSLQGVNTEAFF
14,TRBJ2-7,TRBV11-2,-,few,TGTGCCAGCAGCTTAATAGCGCACTTAGGGGAGCAGTACTTC,CASSLIAHLGEQYF
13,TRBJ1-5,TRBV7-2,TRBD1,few,TGTGCCAGCAGCGTGGACAGGTTCCAGCCCCAGCATTTT,CASSVDRFQPQHF
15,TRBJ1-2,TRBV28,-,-,TGTGCCAGCAGTTTTGGAAGGGGCCTTATCTATGGCTACACCTTC,CASSFGRGLIYGYTF
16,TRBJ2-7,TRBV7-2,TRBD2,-,TGTGCCAGCAGCTTGAGGCCGGGACTAGCGGTAGGCGAGCAGTACTTC,CASSLRPGLAVGEQYF
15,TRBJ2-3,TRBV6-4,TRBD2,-,TGTGCCAGCAGTGATCTAGCGGGAGCAACAGATACGCAGTATTTT,CASSDLAGATDTQYF
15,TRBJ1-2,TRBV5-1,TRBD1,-,TGCGCCAGCAGCTTGGTCCCGGACAGGGACTATGGCTACACCTTC,CASSLVPDRDYGYTF
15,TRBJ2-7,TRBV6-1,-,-,TGTGCCAGCAGTGAAAAGCCAGGGCCGTTGCACGAGCAGTACTTC,CASSEKPGPLHEQYF
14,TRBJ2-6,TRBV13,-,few,TGTGCCAGCAGCTTCTTCTCTGGGGCCAACGTCCTGACTTTC,CASSFFSGANVLTF
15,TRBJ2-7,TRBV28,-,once,TGTGCCAGCAGTTCCGTAGCAGCCACCTCCTACGAGCAGTACTTC,CASSSVAATSYEQYF
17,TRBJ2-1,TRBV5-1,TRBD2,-,TGCGCCAGCAGCAAACCCCGAGCGGGAGGAGTCGGGAATGAGCAGTTCTTC,CASSKPRAGGVGNEQFF
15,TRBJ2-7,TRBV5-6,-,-,TGTGCCAGCAGACGCGCCGGGGGATCTTTTTACGAGCAGTACTTC,CASRRAGGSFYEQYF
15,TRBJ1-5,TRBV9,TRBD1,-,TGTGCCAGCAGCGTAGGACAGGGGCTCAATCAGCCCCAGCATTTT,CASSVGQGLNQPQHF
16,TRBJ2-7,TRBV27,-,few,TGTGCCAGCAGTTTATCCCAGGGTCTAGGGGCCTACGAGCAGTACTTC,CASSLSQGLGAYEQYF
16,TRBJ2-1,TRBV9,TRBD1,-,TGTGCCAGCAGCGCTCAGGGGGAGATAAGGTACAATGAGCAGTTCTTC,CASSAQGEIRYNEQFF
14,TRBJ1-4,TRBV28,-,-,TGTGCCAGCGGGACTTACATGGCCAATGAAAAACTGTTTTTT,CASGTYMANEKLFF
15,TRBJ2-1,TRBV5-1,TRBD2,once,TGCGCCAGCAGCCAAGGACTAGGCTCCTACAATGAGCAGTTCTTC,CASSQGLGSYNEQFF
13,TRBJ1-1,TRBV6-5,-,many,TGTGCCAGCAGTTACCGGCAGGGCGGTGAAGCTTTCTTT,CASSYRQGGEAFF
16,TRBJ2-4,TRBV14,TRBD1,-,TGTGCCAGCAGCCAAGCGAGGACAGGGCCATGGGACATTCAGTACTTC,CASSQARTGPWDIQYF
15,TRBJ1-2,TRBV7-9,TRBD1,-,TGTGCCAGCAGCTTAGTGGGACAGGAGAACTATGGCTACACCTTC,CASSLVGQENYGYTF
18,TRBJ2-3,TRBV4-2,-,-,TGTGCCAGCAGCCAGAGGAGGGCGAGGATGGAGGGCACAGATACGCAGTATTTT,CASSQRRARMEGTDTQYF
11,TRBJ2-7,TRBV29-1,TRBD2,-,TGCAGCGCTGGGACTAGAGACGAGCAGTACTTC,CSAGTRDEQYF
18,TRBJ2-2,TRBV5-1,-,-,TGCGCCAGCAGCCACCGGGACAGGGCCGCGGGAGGGGCCGGGGAGCTGTTTTTT,CASSHRDRAAGGAGELFF